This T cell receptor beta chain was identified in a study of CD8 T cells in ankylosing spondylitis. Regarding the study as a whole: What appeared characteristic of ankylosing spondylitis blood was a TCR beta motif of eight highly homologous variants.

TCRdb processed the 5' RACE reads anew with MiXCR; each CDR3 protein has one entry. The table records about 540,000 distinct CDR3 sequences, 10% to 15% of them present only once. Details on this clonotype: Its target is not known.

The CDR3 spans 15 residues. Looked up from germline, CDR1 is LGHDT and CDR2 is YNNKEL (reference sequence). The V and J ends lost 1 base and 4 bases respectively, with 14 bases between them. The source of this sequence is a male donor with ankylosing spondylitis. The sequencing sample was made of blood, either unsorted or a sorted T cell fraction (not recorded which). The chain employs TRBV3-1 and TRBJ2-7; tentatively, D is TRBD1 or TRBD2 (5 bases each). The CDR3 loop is CASSQAGPRGYEQYF. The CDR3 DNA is TGTGCCAGCAGCCAAGCGGGACCCCGAGGATACGAGCAGTACTTC.